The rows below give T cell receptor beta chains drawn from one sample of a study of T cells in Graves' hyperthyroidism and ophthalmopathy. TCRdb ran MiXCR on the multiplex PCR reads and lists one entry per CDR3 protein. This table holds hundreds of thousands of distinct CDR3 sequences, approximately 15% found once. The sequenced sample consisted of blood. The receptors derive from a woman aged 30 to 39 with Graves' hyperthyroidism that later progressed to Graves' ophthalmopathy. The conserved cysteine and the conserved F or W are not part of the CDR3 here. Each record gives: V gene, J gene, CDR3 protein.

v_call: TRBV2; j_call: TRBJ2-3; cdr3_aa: ASKPDSASTDTQY
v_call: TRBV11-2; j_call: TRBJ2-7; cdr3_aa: ASSLQRERTEQY
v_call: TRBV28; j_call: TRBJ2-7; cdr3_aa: ASSLWEDEQY
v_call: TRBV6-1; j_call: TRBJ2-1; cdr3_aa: ASSLGTGPNYNEQF
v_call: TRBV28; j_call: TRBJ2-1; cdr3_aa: ASTLYNEQF
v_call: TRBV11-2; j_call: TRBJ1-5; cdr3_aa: ASSFLVRSSNQPQH
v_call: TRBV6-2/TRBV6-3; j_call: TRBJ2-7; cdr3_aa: ASLPGSGNEQY
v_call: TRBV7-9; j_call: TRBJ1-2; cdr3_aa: ASSFGTGGDGYGYT
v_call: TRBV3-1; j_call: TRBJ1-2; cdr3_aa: ASSQGTGGLYGYT
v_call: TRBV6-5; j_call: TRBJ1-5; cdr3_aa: ASSPGRGLGQPQH
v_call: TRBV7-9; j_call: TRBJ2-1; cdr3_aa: ASSLGDSRIRDEQF
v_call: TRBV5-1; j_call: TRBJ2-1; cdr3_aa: ASSLAGREGDEQF
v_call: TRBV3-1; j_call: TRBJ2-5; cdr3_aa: ASSQGEAASQETQY
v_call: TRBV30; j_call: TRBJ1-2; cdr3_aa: AWSPHRANYGYT
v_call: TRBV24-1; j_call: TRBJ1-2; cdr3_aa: ATSAHSGGGYGYT
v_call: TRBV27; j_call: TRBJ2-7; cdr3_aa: ASSFLGKSYEQY
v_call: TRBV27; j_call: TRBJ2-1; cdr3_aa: ASSPRHGNEQF
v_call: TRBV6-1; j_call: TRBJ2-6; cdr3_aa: ASSEAQGVNVLT
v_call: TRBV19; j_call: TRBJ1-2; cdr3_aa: ASSMGTGGAYGYT
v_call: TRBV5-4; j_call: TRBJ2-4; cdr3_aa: ASSLVGTGLAKNIQY
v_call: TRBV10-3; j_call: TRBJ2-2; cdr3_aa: AIQPGRNTGELF
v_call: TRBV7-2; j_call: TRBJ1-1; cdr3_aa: ASRGVGSAEAF
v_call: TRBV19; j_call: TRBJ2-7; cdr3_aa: ASSPTDRREQY
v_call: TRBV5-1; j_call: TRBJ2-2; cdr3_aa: ASILQAGDTGELF
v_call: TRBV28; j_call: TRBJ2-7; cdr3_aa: ASRTMGHYEQY
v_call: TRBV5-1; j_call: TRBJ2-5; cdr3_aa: ASSSGLADQETQY
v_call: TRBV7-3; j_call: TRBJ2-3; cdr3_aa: ASSPFIGTSGLATDTQY
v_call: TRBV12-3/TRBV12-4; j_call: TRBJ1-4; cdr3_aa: ASSYRLDRALGEKLF
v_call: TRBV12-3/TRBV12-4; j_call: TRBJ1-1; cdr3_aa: ASSLMANTEAF
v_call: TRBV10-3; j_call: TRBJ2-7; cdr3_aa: AIRNGPPEEQY
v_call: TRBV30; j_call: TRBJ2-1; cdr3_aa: ACTLGTGDEQF
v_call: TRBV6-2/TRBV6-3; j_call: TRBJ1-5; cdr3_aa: ASTKSYYSNQPQH
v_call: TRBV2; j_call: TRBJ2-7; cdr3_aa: ASSEAGITGSYEQY
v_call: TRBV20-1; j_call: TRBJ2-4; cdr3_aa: SALDRGQNIQY
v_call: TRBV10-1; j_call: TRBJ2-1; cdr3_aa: ASSARRGDEQF
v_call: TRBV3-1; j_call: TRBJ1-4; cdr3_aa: ASSSLTGQGTNEKLF
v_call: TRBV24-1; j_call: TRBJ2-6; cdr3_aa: ATSDPGRAGANVLT
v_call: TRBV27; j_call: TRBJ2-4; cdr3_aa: ASAPGTSSDIQY
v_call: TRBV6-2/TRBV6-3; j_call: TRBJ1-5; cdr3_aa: ASRPHGEGNQPQH
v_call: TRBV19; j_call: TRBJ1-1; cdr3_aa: ASSIDRLRGVHTEAF
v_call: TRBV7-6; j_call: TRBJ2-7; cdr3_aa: ASSLSPLGSWEQY
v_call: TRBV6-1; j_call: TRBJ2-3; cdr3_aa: ASREAVSTDTQY
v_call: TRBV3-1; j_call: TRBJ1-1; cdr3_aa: ASSQVEGKAEAF